These T cell receptor beta chains were read from a single sample in a study of blood T cell repertoires in COVID-19. Data came from immunoSEQ multiplex PCR; TCRdb stores just in-frame clones and leaves some out. The sample has roughly 14,000 clones; less than 80% are singletons. The material sequenced was peripheral blood. The receptors originated from a man in his 70s with acute or convalescent COVID-19. Each CDR3 is given with its conserved first and last residue. The order of the fields is V gene, clone size, CDR3 protein. Expanded clones are given a class, and other clones once, few, many or no size at all.

V gene: TRBV9
clone size: few
CDR3 protein: CASSLLPGLFNEQFF

V gene: TRBV7-2
clone size: NA
CDR3 protein: CASSRDRQTTGNTIYF

V gene: TRBV4-3
clone size: NA
CDR3 protein: CASSHIGTSGRSDNEQFF

V gene: TRBV7-8
clone size: medium-sized
CDR3 protein: CASSVYGTSGGVPDTQYF

V gene: TRBV19
clone size: NA
CDR3 protein: CASSTGQGALSGANVLTF

V gene: TRBV9
clone size: NA
CDR3 protein: CASSVGQGANTEAFF

V gene: TRBV19
clone size: NA
CDR3 protein: CASRDGTSGRVQFF

V gene: TRBV7-2
clone size: few
CDR3 protein: CASSTRGGASTDTQYF

V gene: TRBV29-1
clone size: NA
CDR3 protein: CSVEVLAEQYF

V gene: TRBV20-1
clone size: NA
CDR3 protein: CSASLLAGGYSYNEQFF

V gene: TRBV9
clone size: once
CDR3 protein: CASSVAGGTYEQYF

V gene: TRBV6-5
clone size: NA
CDR3 protein: CASSPTGTAYEQYF

V gene: TRBV7-8
clone size: few
CDR3 protein: CASSPWGGNTGELFF

V gene: TRBV28
clone size: NA
CDR3 protein: CASGGNEQFF

V gene: TRBV29-1
clone size: NA
CDR3 protein: CSVLTGSNSPLHF

V gene: TRBV9
clone size: NA
CDR3 protein: CASSALTGTSGRDEQFF

V gene: TRBV11-2
clone size: NA
CDR3 protein: CASSLEGHHTDTQYF